These T cell receptor beta chains were read from a single sample in a study of T-cell memory formation after mild COVID-19. TCRdb itself ran the 5' RACE reads through MiXCR, one entry per CDR3 protein. The repertoire holds more than 80,000 distinct CDR3 sequences, with approximately 17% as singletons. The sequenced sample was PBMCs or a T cell subset sorted from them (not recorded which). Every receptor here comes from an adult woman who had mild COVID-19 (a few samples of this study predate the infection). Cell type and time point are not known. Both conserved end residues are part of each CDR3. D genes are given only for firm matches. Where a row states a size, it is once, few, many or the class of an expanded clone; other rows omit it.

abundance,d_gene,j_gene,v_gene,CDR3aa,CDR3nt
-,-,TRBJ2-2,TRBV29-1,CSGTEAANTGELFF,TGCAGCGGAACCGAGGCAGCCAACACCGGGGAGCTGTTTTTT
few,TRBD2,TRBJ2-1,TRBV5-1,CASSSGLAAGEDEQFF,TGCGCCAGCAGCTCGGGACTAGCGGCAGGTGAGGATGAGCAGTTCTTC
few,-,TRBJ2-3,TRBV7-8,CASSLWGGDSTDTQYF,TGTGCCAGCAGCTTATGGGGCGGGGACAGCACAGATACGCAGTATTTT
-,-,TRBJ1-4,TRBV27,CASSLVRGEKLFF,TGTGCCAGCAGTTTAGTCCGGGGGGAAAAACTGTTTTTT
-,TRBD1,TRBJ2-2,TRBV5-1,CASSLYRGVGGELFF,TGCGCCAGCAGCTTATACAGGGGTGTAGGCGGGGAGCTGTTTTTT
-,-,TRBJ2-1,TRBV7-2,CASSFRGTSQFF,TGTGCCAGCAGCTTCCGGGGGACGAGCCAGTTCTTC
-,TRBD1,TRBJ1-2,TRBV12-3/TRBV12-4,CASGTGENYGYTF,TGTGCCAGCGGGACAGGAGAAAACTATGGCTACACCTTC
-,TRBD1,TRBJ2-1,TRBV9,CASSVEGAYSYNEQFF,TGTGCCAGCAGCGTAGAGGGGGCATATTCCTACAATGAGCAGTTCTTC
-,TRBD1,TRBJ2-7,TRBV5-1,CASSLWPGQGARIERGEQYF,TGCGCCAGCAGCTTATGGCCGGGACAGGGGGCGAGGATTGAGAGGGGGGAGCAGTACTTC
-,-,TRBJ1-1,TRBV3-1,CASSQESTLNTEAFF,TGTGCCAGCAGCCAAGAGTCTACATTGAACACTGAAGCTTTCTTT
few,-,TRBJ2-7,TRBV7-8,CASSLDWGSSYEQYF,TGTGCCAGCAGCTTAGATTGGGGGAGCTCCTACGAGCAGTACTTC
few,TRBD2,TRBJ2-1,TRBV29-1,CSVEIAGGPNNEQFF,TGCAGCGTTGAAATAGCGGGGGGGCCCAACAATGAGCAGTTCTTC
-,TRBD2,TRBJ2-3,TRBV7-9,CASSYSGSGQDTQYF,TGTGCCAGCAGCTACAGCGGGAGCGGGCAGGATACGCAGTATTTT
-,-,TRBJ1-1,TRBV7-9,CASSRLNGNTEAFF,TGTGCCAGCAGCCGTCTAAATGGGAACACTGAAGCTTTCTTT
-,TRBD2,TRBJ2-1,TRBV11-3,CASSLAVGLAVYTEQFF,TGTGCCAGCAGCTTAGCCGTCGGACTAGCCGTATACACTGAGCAGTTCTTC
few,-,TRBJ1-5,TRBV5-5,CASSLAGLGNQPQHF,TGTGCCAGCAGCTTGGCCGGTTTGGGCAATCAGCCCCAGCATTTT
-,TRBD1,TRBJ2-2,TRBV7-8,CASSLEGTGNTGELFF,TGTGCCAGCAGCTTAGAGGGGACAGGGAACACCGGGGAGCTGTTTTTT
many,-,TRBJ1-2,TRBV29-1,CSVEGREDYGYTF,TGCAGCGTTGAGGGTAGGGAGGACTATGGCTACACCTTC
few,-,TRBJ2-7,TRBV27,CASSFSGTAYEQYF,TGTGCCAGCAGTTTTTCCGGGACTGCTTACGAGCAGTACTTC
many,TRBD2,TRBJ2-7,TRBV4-3,CASSQASGSSYEQYF,TGCGCCAGCAGCCAAGCCAGCGGGAGCTCCTACGAGCAGTACTTC
-,-,TRBJ2-7,TRBV2,CASSEGAGIYEQYF,TGTGCCAGCAGTGAGGGGGCAGGGATCTACGAGCAGTACTTC
-,-,TRBJ1-1,TRBV28,CASSLLASEGGFF,TGTGCCAGCAGTTTATTGGCAAGTGAAGGAGGTTTCTTT
-,TRBD1,TRBJ1-2,TRBV6-2/TRBV6-3,CATSGTGPYGYTF,TGTGCCACCTCGGGGACAGGACCCTATGGCTACACCTTC
few,TRBD1,TRBJ2-4,TRBV4-1,CASSLTGTGGENIQYF,TGCGCCAGCAGCCTAACCGGGACAGGGGGCGAAAACATTCAGTACTTC
few,-,TRBJ2-7,TRBV4-1,CASSQALGGPYEQYF,TGCGCCAGCAGCCAAGCCCTAGGGGGGCCCTACGAGCAGTACTTC
-,-,TRBJ2-1,TRBV24-1,CATSDLGYEQFF,TGTGCCACCAGTGATTTAGGCTATGAGCAGTTCTTC
-,TRBD2,TRBJ2-1,TRBV9,CASSVGTSDNEQFF,TGTGCCAGCAGCGTTGGGACTAGCGACAATGAGCAGTTCTTC
-,-,TRBJ1-1,TRBV19,CASSGGAVEAFF,TGTGCCAGTAGTGGGGGAGCGGTTGAAGCTTTCTTT
-,-,TRBJ2-5,TRBV6-1,CASSEGRGTQYF,TGTGCCAGCAGTGAAGGTCGTGGGACCCAGTACTTC
-,-,TRBJ2-1,TRBV29-1,CSVQNGAGTSYNEQFF,TGCAGCGTTCAGAATGGGGCGGGAACCTCCTACAATGAGCAGTTCTTC
-,-,TRBJ1-1,TRBV27,CASSLSGFWEGWIHTEAFF,TGTGCCAGCAGTTTATCAGGATTCTGGGAGGGCTGGATCCACACTGAAGCTTTCTTT
-,TRBD2,TRBJ2-2,TRBV4-1,CASSLPGGRDTGELFF,TGCGCCAGCAGCCTTCCGGGAGGACGGGACACCGGGGAGCTGTTTTTT
few,-,TRBJ2-1,TRBV4-1,CASSSGTSTYNEQFF,TGCGCCAGCAGCTCCGGGACATCTACCTACAATGAGCAGTTCTTC
-,-,TRBJ2-3,TRBV29-1,CSAIYDTQYF,TGCAGCGCCATATATGATACGCAGTATTTT
-,-,TRBJ1-1,TRBV4-1,CASSLNTLDEAFF,TGCGCCAGCAGCCTGAATACTCTTGATGAAGCTTTCTTT
few,-,TRBJ2-7,TRBV30,CAWSVGPGEQYF,TGTGCCTGGAGTGTTGGCCCCGGCGAGCAGTACTTC
-,-,TRBJ2-7,TRBV12-3/TRBV12-4,CASSLLGNYEQYF,TGTGCCAGCAGTTTATTGGGCAACTACGAGCAGTACTTC
few,-,TRBJ2-7,TRBV7-2,CASSFMTYEQYF,TGTGCCAGCAGCTTCATGACCTACGAGCAGTACTTC
few,-,TRBJ1-5,TRBV24-1,CATSAWEEQPQHF,TGTGCCACCAGTGCTTGGGAGGAACAGCCCCAGCATTTT
few,-,TRBJ2-7,TRBV5-6,CASSWGDSSYEQYF,TGTGCCAGCAGCTGGGGGGACAGTTCCTACGAGCAGTACTTC
-,TRBD1,TRBJ2-1,TRBV4-2,CASSQDVGTGGHEQFF,TGTGCCAGCAGCCAAGATGTAGGGACAGGGGGGCATGAGCAGTTCTTC
-,-,TRBJ1-1,TRBV24-1,CATSDGRYTEAFF,TGTGCCACCAGTGATGGACGGTACACTGAAGCTTTCTTT
few,TRBD2,TRBJ2-7,TRBV20-1,CSASGGSIYEQYF,TGCAGTGCTTCGGGAGGCAGTATCTACGAGCAGTACTTC
few,-,TRBJ2-2,TRBV4-1,CASSQGIQGRRELFF,TGCGCCAGCAGCCAAGGGATTCAGGGGAGAAGGGAGCTGTTTTTT
-,TRBD1,TRBJ1-2,TRBV3-1,CASSQEARGRYGYTF,TGTGCCAGCAGCCAAGAGGCCAGGGGGAGATATGGCTACACCTTC
-,-,TRBJ2-7,TRBV6-2/TRBV6-3,CASSYAGTSVGEQYF,TGTGCCAGCAGTTACGCAGGGACGTCCGTAGGCGAGCAGTACTTC
few,TRBD1,TRBJ1-2,TRBV2,CASTQQGNYGYTF,TGTGCCAGCACGCAACAGGGGAACTATGGCTACACCTTC
many,-,TRBJ2-7,TRBV27,CASSGGSYEQYF,TGTGCCAGCTCAGGTGGATCCTACGAGCAGTACTTC